These T cell receptor beta chains were read from a single sample in a study of molecular identifiers for immune sequencing clone quantification. MiXCR, run by TCRdb on the PCR reads, gives a single entry per CDR3 protein. The sample has approximately 100,000 distinct CDR3 sequences, under 40% seen once; the top ten hold 4% to 5%. The material sequenced was naive CD8+ T cells from blood, with Jurkat cell RNA spiked in. These receptors were taken from a human donor in good health. Some libraries in this study had Jurkat cell RNA spiked in. Both conserved end residues are part of each CDR3. D genes are given only for firm matches. Clone size is not always given. Where it is, it says once, few, many or a class for expanded clones.

j_call clone_size d_call v_call cdr3_nt cdr3_aa
TRBJ1-2 NA NA TRBV9 TGTGCCAGCGGAGGGGACAACTATGGCTACACCTTC CASGGDNYGYTF
TRBJ1-1 many NA TRBV5-1 TGCGCCAGCAGCATACACGAGAACACTGAAGCTTTCTTT CASSIHENTEAFF
TRBJ1-2 few NA TRBV12-3/TRBV12-4 TGTGCCAGCAGTTTCCCCCCCCCCGCCATGACGCGAAACTATGGCTACACCTTC CASSFPPPAMTRNYGYTF
TRBJ1-1 few NA TRBV7-9 TGTGCCAGCAGCTTACCGGGGAGCGCTGAAGCTTTCTTT CASSLPGSAEAFF
TRBJ2-5 NA NA TRBV28 TGTGCCAGCAGTTTATTATCGGAGACCCAGTACTTC CASSLLSETQYF
TRBJ2-7 NA NA TRBV5-6 TGTGCCAGCAGCCCCGGGACGATGGGGCAGTACTTC CASSPGTMGQYF
TRBJ2-7 NA NA TRBV28 TGTGCCAGCAGTGAGGCAGCTCTCTCCTACGAGCAGTACTTC CASSEAALSYEQYF
TRBJ2-5 NA TRBD2 TRBV10-3 TGTGCCATCAGTTTACGAATGCTAAGCGGGGGGGAGACCCAGTACTTC CAISLRMLSGGETQYF
TRBJ2-1 many TRBD1 TRBV9 TGTGCCAGCAGCGTTGGGACAGGGATCTATGAGCAGTTCTTC CASSVGTGIYEQFF
TRBJ2-7 many NA TRBV6-6 TGTGCCAGCAGTTCCCCTAGGTACGAGCAGTACTTC CASSSPRYEQYF
TRBJ2-3 many NA TRBV4-2 TGTGCCAGCAGCCAAGAAGTGACTCCTGGCACAGATACGCAGTATTTT CASSQEVTPGTDTQYF
TRBJ1-4 NA NA TRBV6-6 TGTGCCAGCAGTTTGGGGACTGAAAAACTGTTTTTT CASSLGTEKLFF
TRBJ2-6 NA NA TRBV12-3/TRBV12-4 TGCGCCAGCAGACGGGACTCCGGGGCCAACGTCCTGACTTTC CASRRDSGANVLTF
TRBJ2-3 many NA TRBV12-3/TRBV12-4 TGTGCCAGCAGCTCTCCTGAACCCTACGATAAGCCCAACACAGATACGCAGTATTTT CASSSPEPYDKPNTDTQYF
TRBJ2-7 few TRBD2 TRBV9 TGTGCCAGCAGCCCCCGGACTAGCGGGGGGACCGAGCAGTACTTC CASSPRTSGGTEQYF
TRBJ1-5 NA NA TRBV12-3/TRBV12-4 TGTGCCAGCAGTTGGGCAGGTGGCAATCAGCCCCAGCATTTT CASSWAGGNQPQHF
TRBJ1-5 NA NA TRBV6-5 TGTGCCGGCAGTTGTTCTCGACTGGGCTGTAAGTCTCAGCCCCAGCATTTT CAGSCSRLGCKSQPQHF
TRBJ2-7 many NA TRBV28 TGTGCCAGTGAAGGACTTGAGGCTTGGAGCGAGCAGTACTTC CASEGLEAWSEQYF